These 25 T cell receptor beta chains originate from one sample sequenced in a study of T cells in Graves' hyperthyroidism and ophthalmopathy. TCR beta CDR3 sequences were amplified from RNA transcripts. The HTBI primer set was used in a first-round RT-PCR of the TCR CDR3. TCRdb reanalysed the multiplex PCR reads using MiXCR and keeps one entry per CDR3 protein. Counted here are 600,000 to 800,000 distinct CDR3 sequences, under 45% occurring once; the ten biggest clones make up approximately 31%. Input material: blood. Receptors originate from a middle-aged woman with Graves' hyperthyroidism.

This clonotype was seen at least ten times. The chain is built from TRBV20-1 and TRBJ2-7; a weak D match, TRBD1 (6 bases). The CDR3 length is 11 residues. V was pared by 4 bases and J by 5 bases, with 9 bases between. Germline V lookup: CDR1 DFQATT, CDR2 SNEGSKA (reference sequence). CDR3 residues: CSATRGHEQYF. The CDR3 DNA is TGCAGTGCTACCAGGGGACACGAGCAGTACTTC.

As to this clonotype: A much larger clone lies a single base off, so this may be a read error. The V gene is TRBV9, the J gene TRBJ1-6; D call uncertain. The CDR3 has 12 residues. CDR1 is SGDLS and CDR2 is YYNGEE in the germline V gene. The CDR3: CASGVIGSPLHF. In nucleotides, the CDR3 is TGTGCCAGCGGCGTAATAGGTTCACCCCTCCACTTT.

This clonotype was observed many times. The chain has TRBV7-2 and TRBJ1-1; TRBD1 aligns across 9 bases. The CDR3 is 15 residues long. Looked up from germline, CDR1 is SGHTA and CDR2 is FQGNSA. Trimming at V came to 1 base and at J to 5 bases, leaving 5 bases not matched to a gene. As DNA, the CDR3 is TGTGCCAGCAGCTTAGAGGGGACAGGGATAACTGAAGCTTTCTTT. It specifies CASSLEGTGITEAFF.

This clonotype has more than one count but fewer than ten. The junction does not match germline at one end; this may be a read error. The gene calls are TRBV10-3 and TRBJ1-2, with a weak D call TRBD1 (6 bases). Germline lookup yields CDR1 ENHRY and CDR2 SYGVKD. There are 14 residues in the CDR3. DNA of the CDR3: TGTGCCAGCAGTGTCCGACAGGAGAACTATGGCTACACCTTC. Its protein is CASSVRQENYGYTF.

The chain carries TRBV19 and TRBJ1-2; 9 nucleotides line up with TRBD1. CDR3 length: 16 amino acids. Germline V gene lookup returns CDR1 LNHDA and CDR2 SQIVND (reference sequence). V lost 9 bases and J lost 2; bases outside the gene matches: 13. CDR3 in amino acids: CASKPGQGMINYGYTF. For the CDR3, the DNA is TGTGCCAGCAAACCGGGACAGGGTATGATCAACTATGGCTACACCTTC.

There are many counts of this clonotype. The rearrangement links TRBV5-6 to TRBJ1-4; D not resolved. This CDR3 is 12 amino acids long. From germline, CDR1 is SGHDT and CDR2 YYEEEE. Trimming removed 0 bases at V and 8 bases at J, with 5 bases between. DNA for the CDR3: TGTGCCAGCAGCTTGGATCGAGAAAAACTGTTTTTT. Amino acids: CASSLDREKLFF.

This clonotype showed up just a few times. This chain joins TRBV7-2 and TRBJ1-1; 9 bases match TRBD1. This CDR3 is 15 amino acids long. Germline assignment: CDR1 SGHTA and CDR2 FQGNSA. Unmatched junction bases numbered 5, after V lost 5 bases and J lost 1 base. The CDR3 region is CASSSQQGANTEAFF. The CDR3 coding sequence is TGTGCCAGCAGCAGTCAACAGGGGGCGAACACTGAAGCTTTCTTT.

The chain has TRBV19 and TRBJ1-5; no clear D gene. The V and J ends lost 3 bases and 0 bases respectively, with 6 bases between them. Germline CDR1 is LNHDA and CDR2 is SQIVND (reference sequence). The CDR3 is made up of 14 amino acids. The CDR3 DNA reads TGTGCCAGTAGTATTGCTGGTAGCAATCAGCCCCAGCATTTT. Translating it yields CASSIAGSNQPQHF.

This clonotype was counted between two and nine times. The chain uses TRBV7-2 and TRBJ2-2; perhaps TRBD1 as D (6 bases). The CDR3 runs 15 residues. In germline, CDR1 is SGHTA, CDR2 FQGNSA. The V gene lost 7 bases and the J gene lost 0 bases, with 12 bases spanning the gap. CDR3 bases: TGTGCCAGCATCCTAGACAGGACGAACACCGGGGAGCTGTTTTTT. Residues: CASILDRTNTGELFF.

This chain connects TRBV18 to TRBJ1-1, with D possibly matching TRBD1 (5 bases). The germline V gene encodes CDR1 KGHSH and CDR2 LQKENI. This CDR3 is built from 11 residues. Trimming left V 6 bases short and J 7 bases short, with 9 bases between. The CDR3 protein is CASSATGEAFF. As DNA, the CDR3 is TGTGCCAGCTCGGCCACAGGTGAAGCTTTCTTT.

In this sample, this clonotype turned up a few times. CDR3 sequence: CASSERTGLTGELFF. In DNA, the CDR3 is TGTGCCAGCAGCGAGCGGACAGGTCTTACCGGGGAGCTGTTTTTT. The chain has TRBV9 and TRBJ2-2; 7 nucleotides match TRBD1. J was trimmed by 5 bases and V by 3 bases; bases with no gene match: 7. Germline values: CDR1 SGDLS, CDR2 YYNGEE. This CDR3 is 15 amino acids long.

This clonotype has only a few counts. The genes are TRBV20-1 and TRBJ1-6; D may be TRBD1 (6 bases). CDR3 length: 14 residues. CDR1 and CDR2 (germline): DFQATT, SNEGSKA (reference sequence). The V end was cut by 6 bases, the J end by 6 bases, with 15 bases between. CDR3 sequence (DNA): TGCAGTGCCCCCGAGGGGGGAGCTAATTCACCCCTCCACTTT. It specifies CSAPEGGANSPLHF.

This clonotype was counted ten times or more. The V call is TRBV29-1, the J call TRBJ1-5; 8 nucleotides agree with TRBD1. V lost 8 bases, J lost 5 bases, and 11 bases stayed unmatched. This CDR3 has 14 residues. Germline V gene data show CDR1 as SQVTM and CDR2 as ANQGSEA. CDR3 nucleotide sequence: TGCAGCTATTCCTTGGGGACAGGCCATCAGCCCCAGCATTTT. This gives the protein CSYSLGTGHQPQHF. Looking up the rest from reference TRBV29-1 and TRBJ1-5 gives the full variable domain: SAVISQKPSRDICQRGTSLTIQCQVDSQVTMMFWYRQQPGQSLTLIATANQGSEATYESGFVIDKFPISRPNLTFSTLTVSNMSPEDSSIYLCSYSLGTGHQPQHFGDGTRLSIL.

This clonotype has at least ten counts. The chain uses TRBV6-4 and TRBJ1-6; D might be TRBD1 (5 bases). Trimming removed 6 bases at V and 9 bases at J, with 15 bases between. The CDR3 length is 14 residues. Germline CDR1 and CDR2: MRHNA and SNTAGT. The CDR3 region has the DNA TGTGCCAGCAGCAGGGCCATGGGTACTTCACCCCTCCACTTT. Protein sequence: CASSRAMGTSPLHF.

This clonotype was detected many times. V usage is TRBV7-9 and J usage is TRBJ1-2; TRBD1 agrees at 8 bases. This CDR3 is built from 16 residues. Germline CDR1 SEHNR, CDR2 FQNEAQ (reference sequence). V was clipped by 5 bases and J by 7 bases; unmatched bases: 15. CDR3 coding DNA: TGTGCCAGCAGCCCGCCGGGGGGACAGGCAGTCGGTGGCTACACCTTC. It specifies CASSPPGGQAVGGYTF.

The rearrangement joins TRBV20-1 to TRBJ2-5; 8 nucleotides agree with TRBD2. Per germline, CDR1 DFQATT and CDR2 SNEGSKA (reference sequence). The CDR3 runs 16 residues. V lost 0 bases and J lost 11; bases outside the gene matches: 17. CDR3: CSARESGAGGRDTQYF. The CDR3 region has the DNA TGCAGTGCTAGAGAGTCGGGGGCGGGGGGCCGGGATACGCAGTACTTC.

The V call is TRBV5-1, the J call TRBJ1-1, with 11 bases fitting TRBD1. This CDR3 is 16 amino acids long. J lost 0 bases, V lost 4 bases, and 5 bases had no gene match. Germline CDR1 SGHRS, CDR2 YFSETQ. In nucleotides, the CDR3 is TGCGCCAGCAGCGTGGGACAGGGGGGAATGAACACTGAAGCTTTCTTT. This translates into CASSVGQGGMNTEAFF.

Only a few counts were recorded for this clonotype. The chain joins TRBV11-3 to TRBJ2-7; D is uncertain. The V gene's germline CDR1 is SGHNT and CDR2 YENEEA. The CDR3 totals 17 residues. The V and J ends lost 0 bases and 2 bases respectively, with 17 bases between them. CDR3 nucleotides: TGTGCCAGCAGCTTAGATCCTAGGCACGATCCTACCTACGAGCAGTACTTC. Translated, it gives CASSLDPRHDPTYEQYF. The full variable domain, with the rest looked up from reference TRBV11-3 and TRBJ2-7, is EAGVVQSPRYKIIEKKQPVAFWCNPISGHNTLYWYLQNLGQGPELLIRYENEEAVDDSQLPKDRFSAERLKGVDSTLKIQPAELGDSAVYLCASSLDPRHDPTYEQYFGPGTRLTVT.

This clonotype was counted a few times. J is TRBJ2-7 and V is TRBV7-2, with TRBD2 identical over 8 bases. Trimming removed 5 bases from V and 3 bases from J; junction bases left unmatched: 6. Germline lookup yields CDR1 SGHTA and CDR2 FQGNSA. The length of the CDR3 is 14 residues. CDR3 in amino acids: CASSSAAGGYEQYF. In DNA form, the CDR3 reads TGTGCCAGCAGCAGCGCTGCGGGGGGCTACGAGCAGTACTTC.

The chain has TRBV15 and TRBJ2-5; 7 positions match TRBD1. The ends lost 3 bases at V and 5 bases at J; junction bases unmatched: 3. The CDR3 spans 13 residues. The V gene's germline CDR1 is LNHNV and CDR2 YYDKDF (reference sequence). This CDR3 is CATSSTQGETQYF. The CDR3, as DNA: TGTGCCACCAGCAGTACACAGGGGGAGACCCAGTACTTC.

This clonotype was found many times. The V call is TRBV2, the J call TRBJ1-5, with 7 bases lining up with TRBD1. This CDR3 has 16 residues. Trimming removed 5 bases from V and 2 bases from J; junction bases left unmatched: 9. The germline V gene encodes CDR1 SNHLY and CDR2 FYNNEI. In DNA form, the CDR3 reads TGTGCCAGCAGTTACTCGGGACAGATGCGCAATCAGCCCCAGCATTTT. Its translation: CASSYSGQMRNQPQHF.

This clonotype was counted ten times or more. J is TRBJ1-1 and V is TRBV12-3 or TRBV12-4; D remains ambiguous. The V end was cut by 4 bases, the J end by 0 bases, with 12 bases between. CDR3 size: 15 residues. For the CDR3, the DNA is TGTGCCAGCAGTTCGGAGTCCGCAGTGAACACTGAAGCTTTCTTT. This codes for CASSSESAVNTEAFF.

Points on this clonotype: A much more abundant neighbour one base away suggests this may be a read error. The V call is TRBV10-3, the J call TRBJ2-7, with D perhaps assigned TRBD1 or TRBD2 (5 bases each). The CDR3 totals 15 residues. The germline V gene encodes CDR1 ENHRY and CDR2 SYGVKD. The CDR3 DNA follows: TGTGCCACCAGTGTGGTAGGGGACCTCTCCTACGAGCAGTACTTC. As protein: CATSVVGDLSYEQYF.

The table lists this clonotype with a few counts. The chain has TRBV6-5 and TRBJ1-4; D is unclear. The CDR3 has 16 residues. Trimming removed 0 bases at V and 3 bases at J, with 11 bases between. Germline-derived CDR1 and CDR2 are MNHEY and SVGAGI. The CDR3, as DNA: TGTGCCAGCAGTTACTCTCAGCGGGGTCCTAATGAAAAACTGTTTTTT. As protein: CASSYSQRGPNEKLFF.

This clonotype was found a few times. An end of the junction does not agree with germline; a read error may underlie this. The V call is TRBV7-7, the J call TRBJ2-2; D might be TRBD1 (6 bases). The germline V gene has CDR1 SSHAT and CDR2 FNYEAQ (reference sequence). This CDR3 comprises 15 residues. The CDR3 loop reads CASSKDSYQPGELFF. The CDR3 DNA sequence: TGTGCTAGCAGCAAGGACAGCTACCAGCCCGGGGAGCTGTTTTTT.